One sample yielded the 20 T cell receptor beta chains listed below, sequenced in a study of cytomegalovirus exposure and HLA in healthy donors. Vbeta (60) and Jbeta (13) primers were used in the PCR. Sequencing was performed with immunoSEQ multiplex PCR; in TCRdb, only in-frame clones are kept and a portion is missing. This sample has about 160,000 clones, with around 84% found just once. The specimen was PBMCs. The receptor source for this set is a middle-aged woman in good health and CMV-seronegative.

J is TRBJ1-2 and V is TRBV5-1; the D is unclear. Germline assignment: CDR1 SGHRS and CDR2 YFSETQ. V gave up 4 bases and J gave up 4 bases, with 17 bases separating them. The CDR3 consists of 15 residues. The CDR3 sequence: CASSPGSAGIYGYTF. CDR3 coding DNA: TGCGCCAGCAGCCCCGGCAGCGCGGGGATCTATGGCTACACCTTC.

The chain is built from TRBV7-2 and TRBJ1-4; 11 positions agree with TRBD1. The CDR3 contains 14 residues. The junction had 5 bases not matched to a gene; V was cut back by 8 bases and J by 6 bases. The germline gives CDR1 SGHTA, CDR2 FQGNSA. CDR3 in DNA: TGTGCCAGCCGCCGGGACAGGGGGGATGAAAAACTGTTTTTT. It codes for CASRRDRGDEKLFF.

The rearrangement links TRBV4-1 to TRBJ2-2; tentatively, D is TRBD1 (5 bases). CDR3 length: 17 amino acids. Germline V lookup: CDR1 MGHRA, CDR2 YSYEKL. V was cut by 7 bases and J by 5 bases, with 23 bases left in between. CDR3 bases: TGCGCCAGCATCCCGCGCCCCCTGGCAGGGCGAACCGGGGAGCTGTTTTTT. Protein product: CASIPRPLAGRTGELFF.

This chain connects TRBV28 to TRBJ1-6; no clear D gene. The CDR3 is 15 amino acids. V gave up 3 bases and J gave up 6 bases, with 12 bases separating them. Per germline, CDR1 MDHEN and CDR2 SYDVKM. The CDR3 is CASSFFETPNSPLHF. CDR3 DNA sequence: TGTGCCAGCAGTTTTTTTGAGACTCCTAATTCACCCCTCCACTTT.

V usage is TRBV5-1 and J usage is TRBJ2-7; D is perhaps TRBD1 (5 bases). Trimming removed 2 bases from V and 2 bases from J, with 17 bases in between. The germline gives CDR1 SGHRS, CDR2 YFSETQ. The CDR3 loop spans 16 amino acids. The CDR3: CASSFWAHRRTYEQYF. In nucleotides, the CDR3 is TGCGCCAGCAGCTTTTGGGCCCACAGGAGAACCTACGAGCAGTACTTC.

This chain uses TRBV5-1 with TRBJ2-7, with 8 positions matching TRBD1. There are 14 residues in the CDR3. Germline-derived CDR1 and CDR2 are SGHRS and YFSETQ. With V trimmed by 2 bases and J by 5 bases, 6 bases remained unmatched. CDR3 sequence reads: CASSFRQGSHEQYF. The CDR3 region has the DNA TGCGCCAGCAGCTTCCGACAGGGGTCTCACGAGCAGTACTTC.

The chain joins TRBV5-1 to TRBJ2-5; weak D call: TRBD1 (7 bases). V lost 4 bases to trimming and J lost 4 bases, with 20 bases between them. This CDR3 is built from 16 residues. CDR1 and CDR2 (germline): SGHRS, YFSETQ. CDR3 sequence reads: CASSHGGAGGRETQYF. As DNA, the CDR3 is TGCGCCAGCAGCCACGGGGGAGCAGGGGGGAGAGAGACCCAGTACTTC.

The rearrangement links TRBV5-1 to TRBJ2-1; 12 bases align to TRBD2. CDR3 length equals 16 residues. V shed 4 bases, J shed 5 bases, and the junction held 7 bases outside the gene matches. Per the germline V gene, CDR1 is SGHRS and CDR2 is YFSETQ. Here the CDR3 DNA reads TGCGCCAGCAGCCACCTCCTAGCGGGGGGGGACAATGAGCAGTTCTTC. This sequence encodes CASSHLLAGGDNEQFF.

The genes are TRBV4-1 and TRBJ1-2; 7 bases match TRBD1. The V and J ends lost 5 bases and 5 bases, in that order; junction bases with no gene match: 11. CDR3 length equals 15 residues. CDR1 and CDR2 (germline): MGHRA, YSYEKL. The CDR3 protein is CASSFTNLQGYGYTF. The CDR3 DNA reads TGCGCCAGCAGCTTTACCAATCTACAGGGGTATGGCTACACCTTC.

The chain joins TRBV11-3 to TRBJ1-1; TRBD1 might be the D (5 bases). Germline V lookup: CDR1 SGHNT, CDR2 YENEEA. The V and J ends lost 1 base and 0 bases respectively, with 9 bases between them. This CDR3 is 15 amino acids long. As DNA, the CDR3 is TGTGCCAGCAGCTTAGGGGGCTCGGTGAACACTGAAGCTTTCTTT. The encoded protein is CASSLGGSVNTEAFF.

The chain combines TRBV19 with TRBJ2-4; D possibly corresponds to TRBD2 (6 bases). The germline gives CDR1 LNHDA, CDR2 SQIVND (reference sequence). The V end lost 10 bases, the J end lost 0 bases, and 13 bases lay between the germline ends. The CDR3 totals 14 residues. The CDR3, as DNA: TGTGCCACCTATCGGGACTTAGCCAAAAACATTCAGTACTTC. It is translated as CATYRDLAKNIQYF.

The chain recombines TRBV7-8 with TRBJ2-7; D ambiguous. Trimming cost V 1 base and J 5 bases, with 9 bases left between them. The length of the CDR3 is 13 residues. Germline values: CDR1 SGHVS, CDR2 FQNEAQ. The CDR3 reads CASSLDSGDEQYF. The CDR3 coding sequence is TGTGCCAGCAGCTTAGATAGTGGAGACGAGCAGTACTTC.

The chain links TRBV7-9 to TRBJ2-7; a possible D gene is TRBD1 (5 bases). This CDR3 is 16 amino acids long. Trimming took off 7 bases at V and 2 bases at J, with 21 bases between the two ends. Germline V CDR1 and CDR2: SEHNR, FQNEAQ (reference sequence). CDR3 bases: TGTGCCAGCACCCTAGGGCTGCCAGGGAACACCTACGAGCAGTACTTC. This sequence encodes CASTLGLPGNTYEQYF.

The chain joins TRBV10-3 to TRBJ2-3, with 11 positions matching TRBD2. CDR3 length: 16 residues. The V and J ends lost 4 bases and 4 bases, in that order; junction bases with no gene match: 7. CDR1 and CDR2 (germline): ENHRY, SYGVKD. The chain's CDR3 is CAISADLAGGPDTQYF. The CDR3, as DNA: TGTGCCATCAGTGCAGATCTAGCGGGAGGACCAGATACGCAGTATTTT.

The chain has TRBV28 and TRBJ2-3, with 8 positions matching TRBD1. CDR3 length: 16 residues. Unmatched junction bases numbered 10, after V lost 4 bases and J lost 4 bases. Per germline, CDR1 MDHEN and CDR2 SYDVKM. DNA of the CDR3: TGTGCCAGCAGTTCCCTTCAGGGGGCGCCCTCAGATACGCAGTATTTT. This translates into CASSSLQGAPSDTQYF.

This rearrangement joins TRBV5-1 to TRBJ2-1; TRBD2 matches 8 bases. The CDR3 runs 14 residues. Germline lookup yields CDR1 SGHRS and CDR2 YFSETQ. V lost 2 bases to trimming and J lost 7 bases; unmatched junction nucleotides: 5. The CDR3 region is CASSFGTRRNEQFF. The DNA of the CDR3 is TGCGCCAGCAGCTTCGGGACTAGAAGAAATGAGCAGTTCTTC.

This chain joins TRBV2 and TRBJ2-7; D might be TRBD2 (6 bases). V dropped 7 bases and J dropped 5 bases, with 18 bases sitting between them. Germline CDR1 and CDR2: SNHLY and FYNNEI. This CDR3 has 14 residues. For the CDR3, the DNA is TGTGCCAGCACCCACCCGGGACTTACGGACGAGCAGTACTTC. It is translated as CASTHPGLTDEQYF. Full variable domain (rest looked up from reference TRBV2 and TRBJ2-7): EPEVTQTPSHQVTQMGQEVILRCVPISNHLYFYWYRQILGQKVEFLVSFYNNEISEKSEIFDDQFSVERPDGSNFTLKIRSTKLEDSAMYFCASTHPGLTDEQYFGPGTRLTVT.

The V and J genes are TRBV9 and TRBJ2-5, with a tentative D call TRBD2 (5 bases). The V gene's germline CDR1 is SGDLS and CDR2 YYNGEE. CDR3 size: 14 residues. Trimming removed 3 bases at V and 1 base at J, with 10 bases between. CDR3 in amino acids: CASSEEGRQETQYF. The CDR3 nucleotides are TGTGCCAGCAGCGAAGAGGGCCGCCAAGAGACCCAGTACTTC.

This chain connects TRBV5-1 to TRBJ2-1; D call uncertain. The CDR3 contains 14 residues. Germline values: CDR1 SGHRS, CDR2 YFSETQ. V lost 0 bases, J lost 6 bases, and 10 bases lay in between. The CDR3 DNA reads as TGCGCCAGCAGCTTGGGAGCGCTGATCAATGAGCAGTTCTTC. Residues: CASSLGALINEQFF.

This chain joins TRBV6-5 and TRBJ1-5, with 9 bases identical to TRBD1. Looked up from germline, CDR1 is MNHEY and CDR2 is SVGAGI. V gave up 6 bases and J gave up 0 bases; unmatched junction bases: 3. The CDR3 is made up of 15 amino acids. The CDR3 loop reads CASSPTGGSNQPQHF. The CDR3 region has the DNA TGTGCCAGCAGCCCGACAGGGGGTAGCAATCAGCCCCAGCATTTT.